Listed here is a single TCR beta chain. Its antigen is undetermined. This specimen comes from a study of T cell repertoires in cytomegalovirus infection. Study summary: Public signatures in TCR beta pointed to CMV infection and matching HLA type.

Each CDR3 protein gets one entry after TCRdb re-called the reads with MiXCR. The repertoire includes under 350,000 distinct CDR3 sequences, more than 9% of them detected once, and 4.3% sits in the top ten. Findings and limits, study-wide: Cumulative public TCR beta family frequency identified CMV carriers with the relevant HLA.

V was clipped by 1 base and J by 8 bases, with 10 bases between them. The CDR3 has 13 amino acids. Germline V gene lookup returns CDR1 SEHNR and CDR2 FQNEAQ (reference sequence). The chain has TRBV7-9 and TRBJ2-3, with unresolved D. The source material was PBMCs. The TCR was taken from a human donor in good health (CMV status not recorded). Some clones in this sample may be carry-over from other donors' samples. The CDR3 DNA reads TGTGCCAGCAGCTTAGGGGGTACCGGTACGCAGTATTTT. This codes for CASSLGGTGTQYF.